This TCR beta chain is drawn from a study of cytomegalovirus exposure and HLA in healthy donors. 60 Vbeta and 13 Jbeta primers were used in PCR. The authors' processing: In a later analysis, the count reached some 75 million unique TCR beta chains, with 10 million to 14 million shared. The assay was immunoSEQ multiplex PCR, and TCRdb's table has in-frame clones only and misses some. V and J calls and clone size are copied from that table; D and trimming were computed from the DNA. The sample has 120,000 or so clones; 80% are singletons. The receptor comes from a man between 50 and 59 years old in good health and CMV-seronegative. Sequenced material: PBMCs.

The CDR3 DNA sequence: TGTGCCAGCAGCCAGGCTCCCGGGACTAGCGGGGAGAGCACAGATACGCAGTATTTT. Protein product: CASSQAPGTSGESTDTQYF. The genes are TRBV4-2 and TRBJ2-3; 13 positions match TRBD2. Trimming at V came to 3 bases and at J to 0 bases, leaving 9 bases not matched to a gene. Germline values: CDR1 LGHNA, CDR2 YNFKEQ. The length of the CDR3 is 19 residues.